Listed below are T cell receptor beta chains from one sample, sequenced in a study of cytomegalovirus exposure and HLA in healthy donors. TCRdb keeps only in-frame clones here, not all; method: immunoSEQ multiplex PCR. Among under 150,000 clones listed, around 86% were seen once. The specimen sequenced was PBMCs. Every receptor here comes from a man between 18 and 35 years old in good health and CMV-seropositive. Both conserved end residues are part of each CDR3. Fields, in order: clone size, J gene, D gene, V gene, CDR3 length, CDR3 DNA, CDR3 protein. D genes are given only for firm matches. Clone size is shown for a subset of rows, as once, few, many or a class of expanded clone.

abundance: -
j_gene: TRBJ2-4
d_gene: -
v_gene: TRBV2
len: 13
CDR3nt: TGTGCCAGCCTAAATCTAGCCAAAAACATTCAGTACTTC
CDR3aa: CASLNLAKNIQYF

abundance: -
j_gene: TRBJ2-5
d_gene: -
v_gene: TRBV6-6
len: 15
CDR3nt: TGTGCCAGCAGTTACGATGACACCTCCCAAGAGACCCAGTACTTC
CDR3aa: CASSYDDTSQETQYF

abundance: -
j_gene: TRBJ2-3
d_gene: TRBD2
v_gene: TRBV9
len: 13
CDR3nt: TGTGCCCTAGGGAGGGGCCGCACAGATACGCAGTATTTT
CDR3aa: CALGRGRTDTQYF

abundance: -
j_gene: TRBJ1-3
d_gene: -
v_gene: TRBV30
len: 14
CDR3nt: TGTGCCTGGTCTAGATTCTACTCTGGAAACACCATATATTTT
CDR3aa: CAWSRFYSGNTIYF

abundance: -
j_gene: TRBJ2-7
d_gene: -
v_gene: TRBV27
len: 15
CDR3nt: TGTGCCAGCAGTTTCTCTACGGGGGAGCCCTACGAGCAGTACTTC
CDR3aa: CASSFSTGEPYEQYF

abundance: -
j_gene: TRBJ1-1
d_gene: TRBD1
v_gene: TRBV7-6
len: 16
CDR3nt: TGTGCCAGCAGCTTAGGGACAGGGGGTGGTCGAACTGAAGCTTTCTTT
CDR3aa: CASSLGTGGGRTEAFF

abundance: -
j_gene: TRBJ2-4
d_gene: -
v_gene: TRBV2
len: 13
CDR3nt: TGTGCCAGCAAGGGGGACGGGGATGGCATTCAGTACTTC
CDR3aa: CASKGDGDGIQYF

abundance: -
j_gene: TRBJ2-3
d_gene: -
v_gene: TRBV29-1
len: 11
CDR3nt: TGCAGCGTACTCAATCCGGATACGCAGTATTTT
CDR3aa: CSVLNPDTQYF

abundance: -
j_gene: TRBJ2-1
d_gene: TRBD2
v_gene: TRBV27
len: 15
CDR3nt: TGTGCTACAAGACCGCCGTGGGCGGGGGGGGATGAGCAGTTCTTC
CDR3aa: CATRPPWAGGDEQFF

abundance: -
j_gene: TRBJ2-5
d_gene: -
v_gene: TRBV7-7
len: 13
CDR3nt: TGTGCCAGCAGCTTATCTAGAACGGAGACCCAGTACTTC
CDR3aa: CASSLSRTETQYF

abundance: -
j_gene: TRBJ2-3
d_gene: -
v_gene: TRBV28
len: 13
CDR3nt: TGTGCCAGCAGTTCACATGGGCCAGATACGCAGTATTTT
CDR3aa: CASSSHGPDTQYF

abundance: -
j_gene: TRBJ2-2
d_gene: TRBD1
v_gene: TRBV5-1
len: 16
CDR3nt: TGCGCCAGCAGCTTGAACAGGGGAAGCGGCACCGGGGAGCTGTTTTTT
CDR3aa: CASSLNRGSGTGELFF

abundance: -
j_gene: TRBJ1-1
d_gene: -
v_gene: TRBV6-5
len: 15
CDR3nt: TGTGCCAGCAGTCAGGCCGGATTGGGGCAATATGAAGCTTTCTTT
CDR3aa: CASSQAGLGQYEAFF

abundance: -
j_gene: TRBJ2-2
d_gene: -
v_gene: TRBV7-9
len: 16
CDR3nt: TGTGCCAGCAGCACGGTGTCGGGGGCGAACACCGGGGAGCTGTTTTTT
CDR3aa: CASSTVSGANTGELFF

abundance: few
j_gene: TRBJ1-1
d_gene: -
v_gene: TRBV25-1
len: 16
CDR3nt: TGTGCCAGCAGTGATGTAGCCCTCCAGGGGAACACTGAAGCTTTCTTT
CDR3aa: CASSDVALQGNTEAFF

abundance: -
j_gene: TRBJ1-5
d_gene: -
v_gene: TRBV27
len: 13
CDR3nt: TGTGCCAGCAGCCTCTCAGGCAATCAGCCCCAGCATTTT
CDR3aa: CASSLSGNQPQHF

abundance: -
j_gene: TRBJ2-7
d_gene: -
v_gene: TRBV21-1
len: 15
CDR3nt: TGTGCCAGCAGCCTCCAGGGACTCTGGTCCTACGAGCAGTACTTC
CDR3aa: CASSLQGLWSYEQYF

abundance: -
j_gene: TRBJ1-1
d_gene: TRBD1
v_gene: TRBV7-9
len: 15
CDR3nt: TGTGCCAGCAGCTCCCGGGACAGGATGAACACTGAAGCTTTCTTT
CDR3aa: CASSSRDRMNTEAFF

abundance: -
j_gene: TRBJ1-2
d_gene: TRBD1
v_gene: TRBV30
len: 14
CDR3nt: TGTGCCTGGAGGGGGACAGGGTTTAACTATGGCTACACCTTC
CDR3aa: CAWRGTGFNYGYTF

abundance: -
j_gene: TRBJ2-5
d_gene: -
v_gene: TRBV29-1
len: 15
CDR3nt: TGCAGCGTTGAAGACGAACTACAGGGTAGGGAGACCCAGTACTTC
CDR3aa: CSVEDELQGRETQYF

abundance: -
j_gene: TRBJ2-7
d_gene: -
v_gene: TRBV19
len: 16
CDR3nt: TGTGCCAGTAGTATAGATCTCGTCGGGTCCTCCTACGAGCAGTACTTC
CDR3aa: CASSIDLVGSSYEQYF

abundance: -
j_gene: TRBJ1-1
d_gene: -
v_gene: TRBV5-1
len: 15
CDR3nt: TGCGCCAGCAGCTTGGCGCAGGGGACGAACACTGAAGCTTTCTTT
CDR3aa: CASSLAQGTNTEAFF